Described below is a single T cell receptor (beta chain) sequence and its context. The antigen is undetermined. The germline V and J ends were trimmed by 1 base and 3 bases, with 5 bases remaining between them. CDR1 and CDR2 (germline): SGHKS, YYEKEE (reference sequence). The CDR3 runs to 12 residues. Assay used: immunoSEQ multiplex PCR; TCRdb lists only in-frame clones, some missing. The sample lists 80,000 to 95,000 clones, more than 80% seen once, with roughly 8.9% in the top ten. This entry belongs to a study of OX40 agonist ivuxolimab in advanced cancers. Study context: With ivuxolimab, an agonistic anti-OX40 (CD134) antibody, patients were treated.

Whole-study results and caveats: Circulating CD4+ and CD8+ T cells showed clonal expansion by week 6 at 0.1 to 3.0 mg/kg. Averaged across samples, CD8+ T cells carried more expanded clones than CD4+ did. Partly responding patients at 0.1-3.0 mg/kg showed some of the smallest clonal expansion.

The sequencing here drew on CD4+ or CD8+ T cells sorted from blood, taken in a trial of the OX40 agonist ivuxolimab. The chain combines TRBV5-5 with TRBJ2-7; no definite D call. This sequence originates from an adult with an advanced solid tumor such as melanoma, head and neck, liver or kidney cancer. DNA for the CDR3: TGTGCCAGCAGCTTGCTCGGCTACGAGCAGTACTTC. It encodes CASSLLGYEQYF.